Shown below are 12 T cell receptor beta chains from a single sample sequenced in a study of vaccination and CD4 T cells after COVID-19. Antigens of these TCRs are unknown. As for treatment: approximately nine-day PBMC culture with coronavirus spike peptide pools or control peptides (ViraFEST assay). CD4+ T cells of the unexposed donor were collected before the COVID-19 pandemic (2011-2018). Sequenced with the Oncomine TCR Beta short-read assay was DNA taken from cultured CD4+ T cells. A single record per CDR3 protein comes from TCRdb applying MiXCR to the PCR reads. The table lists fewer than 8,000 distinct CDR3 sequences, around 50% of them singletons. The specimen sequenced was CD4+ T cells from blood, cultured in vitro. Every receptor here comes from a human donor in good health.

The V and J genes are TRBV20-1 and TRBJ2-7; D uncertain. Germline V gene sequence: CDR1 DFQATT, CDR2 SNEGSKA (reference sequence). Trimming removed 5 bases at V and 6 bases at J, with 14 bases between. The CDR3 is 12 residues long. CDR3 in amino acids: CSASTASGEQYF. The CDR3 DNA reads TGCAGTGCTTCAACTGCGTCGGGCGAGCAGTACTTC.

V gene TRBV20-1 combines with J gene TRBJ2-1; possible D gene TRBD2, 5 bases. The germline gives CDR1 DFQATT, CDR2 SNEGSKA (reference sequence). The CDR3 has 13 residues. Trimming took off 6 bases at V and 5 bases at J, with 14 bases between the two ends. DNA for the CDR3: TGCAGTGCCAGGCTCGGGGTACACAATGAGCAGTTCTTC. This translates into CSARLGVHNEQFF.

The chain links TRBV5-6 to TRBJ1-1, with 9 bases fitting TRBD1. V dropped 2 bases and J dropped 4; count of bases not matched to a gene: 3. The CDR3 is 14 amino acids. Germline V gene lookup returns CDR1 SGHDT and CDR2 YYEEEE. The CDR3 loop is CASSLQGASTEAFF. CDR3 in DNA: TGTGCCAGCAGCTTACAGGGGGCGAGCACTGAAGCTTTCTTT.

J is TRBJ2-1 and V is TRBV11-3; 9 bases agree with TRBD2. V lost 5 bases and J lost 5; bases outside the gene matches: 7. In germline, CDR1 is SGHNT, CDR2 YENEEA. This CDR3 spans 15 amino acids. This CDR3 reads CASSLLAGLNNEQFF. The CDR3, as DNA: TGTGCCAGCAGCCTTCTAGCGGGGTTAAACAATGAGCAGTTCTTC.

The count of this clonotype is one. The chain links TRBV14 to TRBJ2-2, with D perhaps TRBD1 (5 bases). Per the germline V gene, CDR1 is SGHDN and CDR2 is FVKESK. V dropped 3 bases and J dropped 3 bases, with 17 bases sitting between them. There are 17 residues in the CDR3. In DNA, the CDR3 is TGTGCCAGCAGCCATGATGAGTGGACACATTACACCGGGGAGCTGTTTTTT. It is translated as CASSHDEWTHYTGELFF.

V and J are TRBV20-1 and TRBJ2-1; D remains ambiguous. Trimming pared 8 bases from V and 7 bases from J, leaving 15 bases between. The germline V gene encodes CDR1 DFQATT and CDR2 SNEGSKA (reference sequence). This CDR3 is built from 12 residues. The DNA of the CDR3 is TGCAGTATCGGTACCCGTTGGAATGAGCAGTTCTTC. Translation: CSIGTRWNEQFF.

The chain uses TRBV5-4 and TRBJ1-2; D not certain. The V gene lost 2 bases and the J gene lost 8 bases, with 10 bases spanning the gap. CDR3 length: 12 amino acids. Germline V gene sequence: CDR1 SGHNT, CDR2 YYREEE (reference sequence). The CDR3 loop reads CASSFHNGGYTF. DNA for the CDR3: TGTGCCAGCAGCTTCCACAACGGGGGCTACACCTTC.

This clonotype is a singleton in its sample. V and J are TRBV24-1 and TRBJ2-3; D is perhaps TRBD1 or TRBD2 (5 bases each). Trimming took 8 bases from V and 3 from J, leaving 14 bases between them. CDR1 and CDR2 (germline): KGHDR, SFDVKD. The CDR3 is made up of 14 amino acids. CDR3 coding DNA: TGTGCCACCAAGGAACCCGGGACGACAGATACGCAGTATTTT. Translated: CATKEPGTTDTQYF.

The chain joins TRBV2 to TRBJ1-1; no clear D gene. The CDR3 consists of 15 residues. The V and J ends lost 7 bases and 0 bases respectively, with 15 bases between them. In germline, CDR1 is SNHLY, CDR2 FYNNEI. CDR3 protein: CASTLDGGMNTEAFF. The CDR3 DNA follows: TGTGCCAGCACCCTGGACGGAGGAATGAACACTGAAGCTTTCTTT.

This sequence joins TRBV19 and TRBJ2-7, with D possibly matching TRBD2 (6 bases). CDR3 size: 13 residues. V lost 7 bases, J lost 7 bases, and 17 bases lay in between. Germline V gene data show CDR1 as LNHDA and CDR2 as SQIVND (reference sequence). In nucleotides, the CDR3 is TGTGCCAGTAATCCGGGCCCGGCGGGGGAGCAGTACTTC. It encodes CASNPGPAGEQYF.

CDR3 sequence reads: CASSIFGGGYTF. The CDR3 coding sequence is TGTGCCAGTAGTATATTTGGAGGTGGCTACACCTTC. V and J are TRBV19 and TRBJ1-2, with no clear D. The CDR3 extends over 12 amino acids. Germline V gene data show CDR1 as LNHDA and CDR2 as SQIVND (reference sequence). V lost 2 bases, J lost 7 bases, and 8 bases lay in between.

The J gene is TRBJ1-5, the V gene TRBV6-1; D is unclear. The CDR3 spans 12 residues. CDR1 is MNHNS, CDR2 SASEGT, per germline. The germline V and J ends were trimmed by 8 bases and 2 bases, with 7 bases remaining between them. CDR3 in DNA: TGTGCCAGCTCTATGGGCAATCAGCCCCAGCATTTT. Its protein is CASSMGNQPQHF.